This TCR beta chain was captured by sequencing in a study of cytomegalovirus exposure and HLA in healthy donors. Germline loops: CDR1 ENHRY, CDR2 SYGVKD. V gave up 9 bases and J gave up 7 bases; unmatched junction bases: 9. The CDR3 loop spans 13 amino acids. As regards this clone: Its antigen remains unknown.

The PCR ran on 60 Vbeta and 13 Jbeta primers. Clones were sequenced by immunoSEQ multiplex PCR, and TCRdb holds only the in-frame ones, with some missing. Among about 160,000 clones listed, around 76% were seen once. Notes on the study in general: The presence/absence work took it that sequencing depth was about the same across donors.

This TCR derives from a man in his forties in good health and CMV-seropositive. The sample consisted of PBMCs. The chain links TRBV10-3 to TRBJ1-5; 7 nucleotides line up with TRBD1. CDR3 nucleotides: TGTGCCATACGACAGGGTTTGTTCCAGCCCCAGCATTTT. Its protein is CAIRQGLFQPQHF.